A selection of T cell receptor beta chains follows, all from one sample in a study of T cell changes during pregnancy in multiple sclerosis. Clones were sequenced by immunoSEQ multiplex PCR, and TCRdb holds only the in-frame ones, with some missing. The sample has 70,000 to 75,000 clones, roughly nine tenths seen once. The sequences come from peripheral blood, collected before pregnancy. The receptor set was obtained from a female donor with multiple sclerosis, enrolled in a pregnancy study. Both conserved end residues are part of each CDR3. The order of the fields is V gene, clone size, D gene, J gene, CDR3 protein, CDR3 DNA. A D gene is named only where the DNA matches it firmly. Part of the rows lack a size; the others show once, few, many or a class for expanded clones.

>TRBV4-3|.|.|TRBJ1-3
CASSQGQGNTIYF
TGCGCCAGCAGCCAAGGACAAGGAAACACCATATATTTT
>TRBV5-1|.|.|TRBJ2-7
CASSLAVKDGTYEQYF
TGCGCCAGCAGCTTGGCAGTTAAGGACGGGACCTACGAGCAGTACTTC
>TRBV2|.|TRBD1|TRBJ1-1
CASSGVGGRGTEAFF
TGTGCCAGCAGTGGGGTAGGGGGCAGGGGCACTGAAGCTTTCTTT
>TRBV30|few|.|TRBJ1-1
CAWSVHENTEAFF
TGTGCCTGGAGTGTACATGAGAACACTGAAGCTTTCTTT
>TRBV7-8|.|TRBD2|TRBJ2-1
CASSLGRLAGGDEQFF
TGTGCCAGCAGCTTAGGAAGACTAGCGGGGGGGGATGAGCAGTTCTTC
>TRBV7-3|.|.|TRBJ2-2
CASSSIPGGNTGELFF
TGTGCCAGCAGCTCCATTCCCGGGGGGAACACCGGGGAGCTGTTTTTT
>TRBV14|.|.|TRBJ1-2
CASSQVGVNYGYTF
TGTGCCAGCAGCCAAGTAGGAGTTAACTATGGCTACACCTTC
>TRBV19|.|.|TRBJ2-2
CASSMGGARNTGELFF
TGTGCCAGTAGTATGGGGGGGGCTAGGAACACCGGGGAGCTGTTTTTT
>TRBV11-3|.|TRBD1|TRBJ2-7
CASSRDSSYEQYF
TGTGCCAGCAGCCGGGACAGCTCCTACGAGCAGTACTTC
>TRBV6-5|.|.|TRBJ2-7
CASSYSGADSYEQYF
TGTGCCAGCAGTTACTCGGGGGCCGACTCCTACGAGCAGTACTTC
>TRBV30|.|TRBD1|TRBJ1-2
CAWSVPSDRGALYYGYTF
TGTGCCTGGAGTGTACCCAGCGACAGGGGAGCGTTGTACTATGGCTACACCTTC
>TRBV4-1|few|.|TRBJ1-3
CASSQERQFGNTIYF
TGCGCCAGCAGCCAAGAGAGACAGTTCGGAAACACCATATATTTT
>TRBV7-9|.|TRBD1|TRBJ2-7
CASSPAGTGEFYEQYF
TGTGCCAGCAGCCCGGCCGGGACAGGGGAATTCTACGAGCAGTACTTC
>TRBV29-1|once|TRBD1|TRBJ1-1
CSVVQGAPLNTEAFF
TGCAGCGTTGTGCAGGGGGCCCCTCTGAACACTGAAGCTTTCTTT
>TRBV2|.|.|TRBJ1-1
CASSEGGTEAFF
TGTGCCAGCAGTGAAGGAGGCACTGAAGCTTTCTTT
>TRBV4-2|.|.|TRBJ2-1
CASSQGGYNEQFF
TGTGCCAGCAGCCAAGGAGGATACAATGAGCAGTTCTTC
>TRBV5-1|.|TRBD1|TRBJ2-3
CASSLLAGGHTDTQYF
TGCGCCAGCAGCTTGTTGGCAGGGGGTCACACAGATACGCAGTATTTT
>TRBV27|.|TRBD1|TRBJ1-1
CASSVGQGATEAFF
TGTGCCAGCAGTGTCGGACAGGGGGCGACTGAAGCTTTCTTT
>TRBV18|.|.|TRBJ2-3
CASIGGADTQYF
TGTGCCAGTATTGGGGGCGCAGATACGCAGTATTTT
>TRBV30|.|.|TRBJ1-2
CAWSVLQNYGYTF
TGTGCCTGGAGTGTACTACAAAACTATGGCTACACCTTC
>TRBV19|.|.|TRBJ1-5
CASSIVRVRGQPQHF
TGTGCCAGTAGTATAGTTCGGGTTAGGGGTCAGCCCCAGCATTTT
>TRBV7-2|.|.|TRBJ1-4
CASSPHLGGTYEKLFF
TGTGCCAGCAGCCCCCATTTAGGGGGTACTTATGAAAAACTGTTTTTT
>TRBV2|.|TRBD1|TRBJ1-5
CASRGQGGSGPQHF
TGTGCCAGCCGAGGACAGGGTGGTTCGGGTCCCCAGCATTTT
>TRBV29-1|.|TRBD1|TRBJ2-5
CSPGGSEETQYF
TGCAGCCCAGGGGGATCTGAAGAGACCCAGTACTTC
>TRBV6-1|.|TRBD1|TRBJ1-4
CASETGEANEKLFF
TGTGCCAGTGAAACAGGGGAAGCTAATGAAAAACTGTTTTTT
>TRBV19|once|.|TRBJ1-5
CASSLQGDQPQHF
TGTGCCAGTAGCCTCCAGGGTGATCAGCCCCAGCATTTT
>TRBV6-1|.|TRBD1|TRBJ1-2
CASSEGQGAGGYTF
TGTGCCAGCAGTGAGGGGCAGGGGGCGGGCGGCTACACCTTC
>TRBV2|once|TRBD1|TRBJ2-3
CASKRGPVRTDTQYF
TGTGCCAGTAAAAGGGGGCCAGTTCGGACAGATACGCAGTATTTT
>TRBV12-5|.|.|TRBJ2-5
CASGSRPLQETQYF
TGTGCTAGTGGTTCGAGGCCGCTCCAAGAGACCCAGTACTTC
>TRBV27|.|TRBD1|TRBJ1-2
CASSLSGATGVNF
TGTGCCAGCAGTTTATCGGGTGCTACAGGGGTAAACTTC